This is a list of T cell receptor beta chains from one sample in a study of T cells in tuberculosis. Sequencing used immunoSEQ multiplex PCR; TCRdb keeps in-frame clones, though not all of them. The sample shows 30,000 to 45,000 clones, approximately 94% of them seen only once. Sequenced input: PBMCs. Receptors were obtained from a donor between 10 and 35 years old with latent tuberculosis or without tuberculosis infection. Some clones in this sample may be carry-over from other donors' samples. Both conserved end residues are part of each CDR3. Fields, in order: V gene, J gene, CDR3 protein.

V: TRBV6-1
J: TRBJ1-2
CDR3: CASSDRGVGGYTF

V: TRBV7-8
J: TRBJ2-7
CDR3: CASSLLASGHEQYF

V: TRBV5-1
J: TRBJ1-3
CDR3: CASSPTGNTIYF

V: TRBV9
J: TRBJ1-1
CDR3: CASSVGQGWAEAFF

V: TRBV27
J: TRBJ1-5
CDR3: CASSFLGGNQPQHF

V: TRBV7-6
J: TRBJ1-1
CDR3: CASSYTNTEAFF

V: TRBV11-2
J: TRBJ2-1
CDR3: CASSPRDSSSYNEQFF

V: TRBV7-2
J: TRBJ2-1
CDR3: CASSFGTGGNEQFF

V: TRBV4-3
J: TRBJ1-1
CDR3: CASSQGGRVGTEAFF

V: TRBV7-9
J: TRBJ1-2
CDR3: CASCPTGNYGYTF

V: TRBV5-1
J: TRBJ2-7
CDR3: CASSKTGQDYYEQYF

V: TRBV10-3
J: TRBJ1-1
CDR3: CAISQVPRREAFF

V: TRBV6-5
J: TRBJ1-1
CDR3: CASNLQARGTEAFF

V: TRBV7-9
J: TRBJ1-2
CDR3: CASSPLPGTGRDGYTF

V: TRBV6-4
J: TRBJ2-3
CDR3: CASSATETDTQYF

V: TRBV5-1
J: TRBJ1-1
CDR3: CASSLLGQGTEAFF

V: TRBV7-2
J: TRBJ1-1
CDR3: CASSPQGALTEAFF

V: TRBV27
J: TRBJ1-1
CDR3: CASSLQGKGEAFF

V: TRBV30
J: TRBJ2-3
CDR3: CASEKVGRGVTDTQYF

V: TRBV6-5
J: TRBJ1-5
CDR3: CASSRYSNQPQHF

V: TRBV20-1
J: TRBJ2-7
CDR3: CSVGSAYEQYF

V: TRBV30
J: TRBJ2-7
CDR3: CAWSKDSAEEQYF

V: TRBV11-1
J: TRBJ2-5
CDR3: CASSLEPGGETQYF

V: TRBV5-1
J: TRBJ1-5
CDR3: CASRQDPNQPQHF

V: TRBV12-5
J: TRBJ1-1
CDR3: CASGSASGLMNTEAFF

V: TRBV18
J: TRBJ1-2
CDR3: CASSPPPGEYGYTF

V: TRBV19
J: TRBJ2-2
CDR3: CASSILRHTGELFF

V: TRBV12-5
J: TRBJ1-5
CDR3: CASGQPGTGFQPQHF

V: TRBV4-1
J: TRBJ1-6
CDR3: CASSQGSPLHF

V: TRBV18
J: TRBJ2-1
CDR3: CASSPPAPMEWKFF

V: TRBV15
J: TRBJ2-1
CDR3: CATSRPLGRGSYNEQFF

V: TRBV6-5
J: TRBJ1-6
CDR3: CASSVGQAGSPLHF

V: TRBV10-3
J: TRBJ1-1
CDR3: CAISEGGNTEAFF

V: TRBV7-6
J: TRBJ2-7
CDR3: CASSLVGGTGGAEQYF

V: TRBV30
J: TRBJ1-6
CDR3: CAWSQGQGSSPLHF

V: TRBV7-8
J: TRBJ2-2
CDR3: CASSFSSGTSHTGELFF

V: TRBV29-1
J: TRBJ1-1
CDR3: CRDPDAVEFVNTEAFF

V: TRBV4-3
J: TRBJ2-3
CDR3: CASSQEAVRGVDTQYF

V: TRBV7-8
J: TRBJ1-5
CDR3: CASSTQGGNQPQHF

V: TRBV6-6
J: TRBJ1-4
CDR3: CASSSVNYEKLFF

V: TRBV2
J: TRBJ1-2
CDR3: CASSSGLQIDGYTF

V: TRBV5-4
J: TRBJ1-1
CDR3: CASSLVRGNTEAFF

V: TRBV5-6
J: TRBJ2-7
CDR3: CASSLVGYEQYF

V: TRBV5-6
J: TRBJ1-4
CDR3: CASSSEGSFKLFF

V: TRBV5-4
J: TRBJ1-1
CDR3: CASSLGGQGATKAFF

V: TRBV6-1
J: TRBJ2-7
CDR3: CASSVAGATYEQYF